These T cell receptor beta chains were read from a single sample in a study of PD-L1 blockade in urothelial cancer. This table comes from immunoSEQ multiplex PCR, and its TCRdb copy is limited to in-frame clones, with some not included. The data contain around 120,000 clones, 70% to 90% of them singletons. The input for sequencing was PBMCs, taken around atezolizumab (anti-PD-L1) treatment. The receptors originated from a man in his fifties or sixties with urothelial cancer. CDR3s include the opening cysteine and the closing phenylalanine or tryptophan. A D gene is named only where the DNA matches it firmly. For some rows the clone size is stated as once, few or many, or as a class when expanded; others skip it.

CDR3: CAWSVPGDYEQYF
DNA: TGTGCCTGGAGTGTCCCGGGGGACTACGAGCAGTACTTC
size: -
J: TRBJ2-7
D: -
length: 13
V: TRBV30

CDR3: CASSPSGASYEQYF
DNA: TGTGCCAGCAGCCCCAGCGGGGCCTCCTACGAGCAGTACTTC
size: -
J: TRBJ2-7
D: TRBD2
length: 14
V: TRBV9

CDR3: CASSLQSGLQETQYF
DNA: TGTGCCAGCAGCCTTCAATCGGGTCTCCAAGAGACCCAGTACTTC
size: -
J: TRBJ2-5
D: -
length: 15
V: TRBV7-2

CDR3: CASSWEQNINQPQHF
DNA: TGTGCCAGCAGCTGGGAGCAGAATATCAATCAGCCCCAGCATTTT
size: -
J: TRBJ1-5
D: -
length: 15
V: TRBV5-5

CDR3: CASSLFSGDTDTQYF
DNA: TGTGCCAGCAGTTTATTTAGCGGAGACACAGATACGCAGTATTTT
size: -
J: TRBJ2-3
D: -
length: 15
V: TRBV27

CDR3: CASSAGTGRPRNYGYTF
DNA: TGTGCCAGCAGTGCCGGGACAGGAAGGCCGAGAAACTATGGCTACACCTTC
size: -
J: TRBJ1-2
D: TRBD1
length: 17
V: TRBV2

CDR3: CSDIQDIHNSPLHF
DNA: TGCAGCGATATACAAGACATTCATAATTCACCCCTCCACTTT
size: -
J: TRBJ1-6
D: -
length: 14
V: TRBV29-1

CDR3: CASSPLTTANNSPLHF
DNA: TGTGCCAGCTCACCACTTACGACAGCAAATAATTCACCCCTCCACTTT
size: -
J: TRBJ1-6
D: -
length: 16
V: TRBV18

CDR3: CASSPGTGYKGNQPQHF
DNA: TGTGCCAGCAGCCCCGGGACAGGGTATAAGGGCAATCAGCCCCAGCATTTT
size: -
J: TRBJ1-5
D: TRBD1
length: 17
V: TRBV28

CDR3: CASSLRFNYGYTF
DNA: TGTGCCAGCAGTTTACGGTTTAACTATGGCTACACCTTC
size: -
J: TRBJ1-2
D: -
length: 13
V: TRBV27

CDR3: CASSPSGLYNEQFF
DNA: TGTGCCAGTAGTCCCAGCGGGCTCTACAATGAGCAGTTCTTC
size: -
J: TRBJ2-1
D: -
length: 14
V: TRBV19

CDR3: CASSRSAGASYNEQFF
DNA: TGCGCCAGCAGCCGGTCAGCGGGAGCCAGCTACAATGAGCAGTTCTTC
size: few
J: TRBJ2-1
D: TRBD2
length: 16
V: TRBV5-1

CDR3: CASSLWPNSNQPQHF
DNA: TGTGCCAGCAGCCTTTGGCCGAATAGCAATCAGCCCCAGCATTTT
size: once
J: TRBJ1-5
D: -
length: 15
V: TRBV11-2

CDR3: CASSPGTGVGETQYF
DNA: TGTGCCAGTAGTCCCGGGACAGGAGTCGGAGAGACCCAGTACTTC
size: -
J: TRBJ2-5
D: TRBD1
length: 15
V: TRBV19

CDR3: CASRRDSNTQYF
DNA: TGTGCCAGCAGGAGGGACAGCAATACGCAGTATTTT
size: -
J: TRBJ2-3
D: TRBD1
length: 12
V: TRBV5-8

CDR3: CASSLAPGTSGPSNTGELFF
DNA: TGTGCTAGCAGCTTAGCACCCGGGACTAGCGGGCCCTCGAACACCGGGGAGCTGTTTTTT
size: -
J: TRBJ2-2
D: TRBD2
length: 20
V: TRBV7-7

CDR3: CASSLTEIYGYTF
DNA: TGTGCCAGCAGCTTAACAGAGATCTATGGCTACACCTTC
size: -
J: TRBJ1-2
D: -
length: 13
V: TRBV7-9

CDR3: CASSFGQTPYEQYF
DNA: TGTGCCAGCAGCTTTGGACAGACACCATACGAGCAGTACTTC
size: -
J: TRBJ2-7
D: -
length: 14
V: TRBV6-6

CDR3: CASSLTSGTNQREQYF
DNA: TGCGCCAGCAGCTTGACTAGCGGGACCAACCAGCGTGAGCAGTACTTC
size: -
J: TRBJ2-7
D: TRBD2
length: 16
V: TRBV5-1

CDR3: CASSPRGGRATEAFF
DNA: TGTGCCAGCAGTCCCCGGGGAGGGAGGGCCACTGAAGCTTTCTTT
size: -
J: TRBJ1-1
D: -
length: 15
V: TRBV25-1

CDR3: CASSPQGAGEKLFF
DNA: TGTGCCAGCAGCCCTCAGGGGGCTGGAGAAAAACTGTTTTTT
size: -
J: TRBJ1-4
D: TRBD1
length: 14
V: TRBV11-1

CDR3: CASSLRTGHNEQFF
DNA: TGTGCCAGCAGCTTAAGGACAGGCCACAATGAGCAGTTCTTC
size: -
J: TRBJ2-1
D: TRBD1
length: 14
V: TRBV7-6

CDR3: CASSQEVRPGNEQFF
DNA: TGCGCCAGCAGCCAGGAGGTCCGCCCTGGCAATGAGCAGTTCTTC
size: -
J: TRBJ2-1
D: -
length: 15
V: TRBV4-1

CDR3: CASSWGRDTEAFF
DNA: TGTGCCAGCAGTTGGGGCCGGGACACTGAAGCTTTCTTT
size: -
J: TRBJ1-1
D: -
length: 13
V: TRBV27

CDR3: CASSFEGAPTEQYF
DNA: TGTGCCAGCAGTTTCGAGGGCGCCCCCACCGAGCAGTACTTC
size: -
J: TRBJ2-7
D: -
length: 14
V: TRBV27

CDR3: CASSLLGSNTEAFF
DNA: TGTGCCAGCAGCCTCCTCGGGTCGAACACTGAAGCTTTCTTT
size: -
J: TRBJ1-1
D: -
length: 14
V: TRBV14

CDR3: CASRLFYNEQFF
DNA: TGTGCCAGCCGCCTATTTTACAATGAGCAGTTCTTC
size: -
J: TRBJ2-1
D: -
length: 12
V: TRBV7-9

CDR3: CASRGQQSSGNTIYF
DNA: TGTGCCAGCAGGGGACAGCAGAGCTCTGGAAACACCATATATTTT
size: -
J: TRBJ1-3
D: TRBD1
length: 15
V: TRBV6-1

CDR3: CASSLGEVSGRLFF
DNA: TGTGCCAGCAGCTTAGGGGAGGTCAGCGGGAGACTGTTCTTC
size: -
J: TRBJ2-1
D: TRBD2
length: 14
V: TRBV7-3

CDR3: CASSWMGRGTDTQYF
DNA: TGTGCCAGCAGTTGGATGGGCAGGGGCACAGATACGCAGTATTTT
size: -
J: TRBJ2-3
D: -
length: 15
V: TRBV28

CDR3: CASSEATGFEQYF
DNA: TGTGCCAGCAGTGAAGCTACAGGGTTCGAGCAGTACTTC
size: few
J: TRBJ2-7
D: -
length: 13
V: TRBV6-1

CDR3: CASSLRVLAGAPGELFF
DNA: TGTGCCAGCAGCCTAAGGGTGCTAGCGGGAGCCCCCGGGGAGCTGTTTTTT
size: -
J: TRBJ2-2
D: TRBD2
length: 17
V: TRBV14

CDR3: CASSGTSGSYNEQFF
DNA: TGTGCCAGCAGTGGGACTAGCGGCTCCTACAATGAGCAGTTCTTC
size: -
J: TRBJ2-1
D: TRBD2
length: 15
V: TRBV9

CDR3: CASSSPSGTGATDTQYF
DNA: TGTGCCAGCAGCTCACCTTCCGGGACAGGGGCCACAGATACGCAGTATTTT
size: -
J: TRBJ2-3
D: TRBD1
length: 17
V: TRBV28

CDR3: CASSLASSSYNSPLHF
DNA: TGCGCCAGCTCCTTGGCCTCGAGCTCCTATAATTCACCCCTCCACTTT
size: -
J: TRBJ1-6
D: -
length: 16
V: TRBV5-1

CDR3: CASSYGTPEMNTEAFF
DNA: TGCGCCAGCAGCTACGGGACTCCCGAGATGAACACTGAAGCTTTCTTT
size: -
J: TRBJ1-1
D: -
length: 16
V: TRBV5-1

CDR3: CASSLYSGSVMNEQFF
DNA: TGTGCCAGCAGCTTATATAGCGGGAGTGTAATGAATGAGCAGTTCTTC
size: -
J: TRBJ2-1
D: TRBD2
length: 16
V: TRBV7-3

CDR3: CASSSPRGNYGYTF
DNA: TGTGCCAGCAGTTCCCCCAGGGGCAACTATGGCTACACCTTC
size: -
J: TRBJ1-2
D: -
length: 14
V: TRBV28

CDR3: CASSTQGTGYGYTF
DNA: TGTGCCAGCAGTACTCAGGGCACCGGCTATGGCTACACCTTC
size: -
J: TRBJ1-2
D: -
length: 14
V: TRBV6-1

CDR3: CAISESTGMGDTQYF
DNA: TGTGCCATCAGTGAGTCGACGGGAATGGGTGATACGCAGTATTTT
size: -
J: TRBJ2-3
D: -
length: 15
V: TRBV10-3

CDR3: CAWNHREAGELFF
DNA: TGTGCCTGGAATCACCGGGAAGCCGGGGAGCTGTTTTTT
size: -
J: TRBJ2-2
D: -
length: 13
V: TRBV30

CDR3: CASSLGRTSGSWETQYF
DNA: TGTGCCAGCAGCTTAGGCCGGACTAGCGGGAGTTGGGAGACCCAGTACTTC
size: -
J: TRBJ2-5
D: TRBD2
length: 17
V: TRBV7-2

CDR3: CASTGTVNTEAFF
DNA: TGTGCCAGTACCGGGACAGTGAACACTGAAGCTTTCTTT
size: -
J: TRBJ1-1
D: TRBD1
length: 13
V: TRBV19

CDR3: CASSYMAGEVTDTQYF
DNA: TGTGCCAGCAGTTACATGGCGGGAGAGGTAACAGATACGCAGTATTTT
size: few
J: TRBJ2-3
D: TRBD2
length: 16
V: TRBV6-5

CDR3: CASSLYGGEPLNYGYTF
DNA: TGTGCCAGCAGTTTATACGGGGGGGAGCCGTTAAACTATGGCTACACCTTC
size: -
J: TRBJ1-2
D: -
length: 17
V: TRBV27

CDR3: CASSYKGGNSPLHF
DNA: TGTGCCAGCAGTTATAAGGGGGGGAATTCACCCCTCCACTTT
size: -
J: TRBJ1-6
D: -
length: 14
V: TRBV6-5

CDR3: CASRLPGAGADTQYF
DNA: TGTGCCAGCAGGCTCCCGGGAGCGGGAGCCGATACGCAGTATTTT
size: -
J: TRBJ2-3
D: TRBD2
length: 15
V: TRBV6-5

CDR3: CASSLGQGVFYEQYF
DNA: TGTGCCAGCAGCTTGGGACAGGGGGTCTTCTACGAGCAGTACTTC
size: -
J: TRBJ2-7
D: TRBD1
length: 15
V: TRBV9

CDR3: CASSGTGGLSSGNTIYF
DNA: TGTGCCAGCAGCGGGACAGGGGGCCTTTCCTCTGGAAACACCATATATTTT
size: once
J: TRBJ1-3
D: TRBD1
length: 17
V: TRBV7-2

CDR3: CASSERGLSNQPQHF
DNA: TGTGCCAGCAGCGAAAGGGGTTTGAGCAATCAGCCCCAGCATTTT
size: -
J: TRBJ1-5
D: -
length: 15
V: TRBV6-6

CDR3: CASSWGPGQPQHF
DNA: TGTGCCAGCAGTTGGGGGCCGGGACAGCCCCAGCATTTT
size: -
J: TRBJ1-5
D: -
length: 13
V: TRBV28

CDR3: CASGGLAGGQNIQYF
DNA: TGTGCCAGCGGGGGACTAGCGGGAGGTCAAAACATTCAGTACTTC
size: -
J: TRBJ2-4
D: TRBD2
length: 15
V: TRBV27

CDR3: CASSLVRTASYNEQFF
DNA: TGCGCCAGCAGCTTGGTTAGGACAGCAAGTTACAATGAGCAGTTCTTC
size: -
J: TRBJ2-1
D: -
length: 16
V: TRBV5-1

CDR3: CASSLGGLYEQYF
DNA: TGTGCCAGCAGCTTAGGTGGGCTTTACGAGCAGTACTTC
size: -
J: TRBJ2-7
D: -
length: 13
V: TRBV7-9

CDR3: CASSSRTGSETQYF
DNA: TGCGCCAGCAGCTCTCGGACAGGGTCAGAGACCCAGTACTTC
size: -
J: TRBJ2-5
D: TRBD1
length: 14
V: TRBV4-1